This T cell receptor beta chain came from a study of Ad26.COV2.S vaccination and SARS-CoV-2 variants. Study conclusions and caveats: It is possible that the TCR breadth and depth analyses underestimated the total T cell responses.

Notes on this clone: The target antigen is unknown.

Sequencing used immunoSEQ multiplex PCR; TCRdb keeps in-frame clones, though not all of them. The sample comprises a few hundred thousand clones, 75% to 90% of which are singletons, and 1.5% to 2% rests with the top ten. Treatment specified: around 19 received Ad26.COV2.S at low or high dose, single or two shots; roughly five received placebo; per-sample allocation not given. Sampling occurred on day 63 after the first vaccine or placebo injection. The CDR3 length is 14 residues. V lost 6 bases to trimming and J lost 4 bases; unmatched junction nucleotides: 2. Germline V gene data show CDR1 as MNHEY and CDR2 as SVGAGI.

This sequence joins TRBV6-5 and TRBJ2-3; 12 nucleotides line up with TRBD2. This TCR came from a person between 18 and 60 years old who received the Ad26.COV2.S COVID-19 vaccine or a placebo. Specimen: peripheral blood, collected in a trial of Ad26.COV2.S vaccine versus placebo. The CDR3 nucleotides read TGTGCCAGCAGGCTAGCGGGAGGGGCAGATACGCAGTATTTT. Protein sequence: CASRLAGGADTQYF.